The 9 T cell receptor beta chains in this list originate from one sample, sequenced in a study of shared clonotypes between healthy human individuals. Sequenced by immunoSEQ multiplex PCR; TCRdb stores in-frame clones only, minus some. Here the sample spans over 700,000 clones, 72% being singletons. Sequenced: memory CD4+ T cells sorted from blood. The subset denotes: CD45RA-negative fraction. These receptors originate from a woman between 25 and 40 years old in good health.

This chain links TRBV7-9 with TRBJ2-7; 7 nucleotides line up with TRBD1. Germline lookup yields CDR1 SEHNR and CDR2 FQNEAQ (reference sequence). CDR3 length: 11 residues. The J segment lost 6 bases and the V segment lost 5 bases, leaving 1 base of the junction unmatched. Here the CDR3 reads CASSQGVEQYF. The CDR3 DNA sequence: TGTGCCAGCAGCCAGGGGGTCGAGCAGTACTTC.

As DNA, the CDR3 is TGTGCCAGCAGCTCGGGAGCGGACACTGAAGCTTTCTTT. This gives the protein CASSSGADTEAFF. The V gene is TRBV7-3, the J gene TRBJ1-1; D not certain. Germline V gene lookup returns CDR1 SGHTA and CDR2 FQGTGA. With 4 bases removed from V and 3 bases from J, the gap between germline ends came to 9 bases. The CDR3 consists of 13 residues.

The genes are TRBV5-4 and TRBJ2-3; TRBD1 aligns across 9 bases. Germline loops: CDR1 SGHNT, CDR2 YYREEE (reference sequence). CDR3 length: 16 residues. The V gene end was trimmed by 4 bases and the J gene end by 2 bases; junction bases not matched to a gene: 8. This CDR3 is CASSLETGGATDTQYF. The CDR3 nucleotides read TGTGCCAGCAGCCTGGAGACAGGGGGAGCCACAGATACGCAGTATTTT.

In its sample, this clone was seen a few times. J is TRBJ2-3 and V is TRBV7-9; D ambiguous. The CDR3 is 13 amino acids. With 2 bases removed from V and 1 base from J, the gap between germline ends came to 4 bases. Germline assignment: CDR1 SEHNR and CDR2 FQNEAQ (reference sequence). CDR3 nucleotide sequence: TGTGCCAGCAGCTTAAGTGGCACAGATACGCAGTATTTT. Translation: CASSLSGTDTQYF.

The V call is TRBV7-9, the J call TRBJ1-1; 7 bases are shared with TRBD1. The junction had 12 bases not matched to a gene; V was cut back by 5 bases and J by 6 bases. The V gene's germline CDR1 is SEHNR and CDR2 FQNEAQ (reference sequence). The CDR3 runs 15 residues. The CDR3 region has the DNA TGTGCCAGCAGCCCCCTTGCCAGGGGGGTGGCTGAAGCTTTCTTT. This gives the protein CASSPLARGVAEAFF.

The chain joins TRBV7-2 to TRBJ1-2; no firm D call. V was pared by 4 bases and J by 7 bases, with 13 bases between. Germline loops: CDR1 SGHTA, CDR2 FQGNSA. The CDR3 length is 13 residues. The CDR3, as DNA: TGTGCCAGCAGCTACCCGGAAACTGGTGGCTACACCTTC. Translated: CASSYPETGGYTF.

V and J are TRBV28 and TRBJ2-6; D is perhaps TRBD1 (6 bases). V was clipped by 7 bases and J by 0 bases, with 13 bases between them. Germline V gene sequence: CDR1 MDHEN, CDR2 SYDVKM. This CDR3 has 16 amino acids. CDR3 protein: CASTTGTSSGANVLTF. The CDR3 nucleotides read TGTGCCAGCACCACCGGGACAAGCTCTGGGGCCAACGTCCTGACTTTC.

The rearrangement joins TRBV6-6 to TRBJ2-2, with 8 bases identical to TRBD2. Germline V gene lookup returns CDR1 MNHNY and CDR2 SVGAGI (reference sequence). The length of the CDR3 is 15 residues. The J segment lost 1 base and the V segment lost 2 bases, leaving 0 bases of the junction unmatched. In DNA form, the CDR3 reads TGTGCCAGCAGTTACACTAGCGGGAACACCGGGGAGCTGTTTTTT. Translated: CASSYTSGNTGELFF.

This clone appeared a single time. V usage is TRBV19 and J usage is TRBJ2-7; D remains unclear. V lost 4 bases, J lost 6 bases, and 10 bases lay in between. The CDR3 spans 12 residues. Germline CDR1 reads LNHDA; CDR2 reads SQIVND (reference sequence). Written as DNA, the CDR3 is TGTGCCAGTAGTACTGACACTGGCGAGCAGTACTTC. Its translation is CASSTDTGEQYF.